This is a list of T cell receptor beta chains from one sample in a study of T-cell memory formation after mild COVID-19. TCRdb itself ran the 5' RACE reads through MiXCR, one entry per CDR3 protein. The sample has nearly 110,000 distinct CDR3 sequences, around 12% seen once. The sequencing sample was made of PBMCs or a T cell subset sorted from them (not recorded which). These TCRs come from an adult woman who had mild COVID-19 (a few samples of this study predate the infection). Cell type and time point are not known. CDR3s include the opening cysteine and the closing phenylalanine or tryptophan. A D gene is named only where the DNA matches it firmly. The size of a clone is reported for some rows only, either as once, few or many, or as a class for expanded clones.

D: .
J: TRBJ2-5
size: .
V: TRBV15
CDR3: CATSRDHSGGQETQYF
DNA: TGTGCCACCAGCAGAGATCACTCTGGAGGCCAAGAGACCCAGTACTTC

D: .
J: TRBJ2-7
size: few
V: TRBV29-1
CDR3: CSVRGISYEQYF
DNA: TGCAGCGTGAGGGGGATAAGCTACGAGCAGTACTTC

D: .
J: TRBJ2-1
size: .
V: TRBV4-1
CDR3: CASSQDGFYNEQFF
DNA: TGCGCCAGCAGCCAAGATGGTTTCTACAATGAGCAGTTCTTC

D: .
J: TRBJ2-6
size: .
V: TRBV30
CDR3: CASPWAAGANVLTF
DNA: TGTGCCTCCCCGTGGGCGGCAGGGGCCAACGTCCTGACTTTC

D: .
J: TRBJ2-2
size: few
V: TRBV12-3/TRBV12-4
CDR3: CASSSPGRNTGELFF
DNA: TGTGCCAGCAGTTCCCCAGGGAGGAACACCGGGGAGCTGTTTTTT

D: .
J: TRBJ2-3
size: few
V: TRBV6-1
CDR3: CASSEPLWADTQYF
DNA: TGTGCCAGCAGTGAACCCCTGTGGGCAGATACGCAGTATTTT

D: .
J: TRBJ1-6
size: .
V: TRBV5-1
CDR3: CASSLAQGGGYNSPLHF
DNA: TGCGCCAGCAGCTTGGCCCAGGGTGGTGGCTATAATTCACCCCTCCACTTT

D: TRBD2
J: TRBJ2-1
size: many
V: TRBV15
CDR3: CATSREREGLHNEQFF
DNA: TGTGCCACCAGCAGAGAGCGGGAGGGCCTCCATAATGAGCAGTTCTTC

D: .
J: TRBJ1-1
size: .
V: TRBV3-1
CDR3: CASSQDWGGRDTEAFF
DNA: TGTGCCAGCAGCCAAGATTGGGGAGGGCGGGACACTGAAGCTTTCTTT

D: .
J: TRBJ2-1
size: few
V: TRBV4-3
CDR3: CASSHFGLHNEQFF
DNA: TGCGCCAGCAGCCATTTTGGACTGCACAATGAGCAGTTCTTC

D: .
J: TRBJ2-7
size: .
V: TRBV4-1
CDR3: CASSQERASYEQYF
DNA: TGCGCCAGCAGCCAAGAAAGGGCGTCCTACGAGCAGTACTTC

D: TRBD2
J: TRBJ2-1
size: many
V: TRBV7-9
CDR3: CASSPPSGSSYNEQFF
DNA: TGTGCCAGCAGCCCCCCTAGCGGTAGCTCCTACAATGAGCAGTTCTTC

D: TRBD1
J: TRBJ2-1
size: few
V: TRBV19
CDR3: CASSRAGTVSYNEQFF
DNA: TGTGCCAGTAGTAGGGCCGGGACAGTCTCCTACAATGAGCAGTTCTTC

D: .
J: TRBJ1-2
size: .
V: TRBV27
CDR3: CATSQGWGYTF
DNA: TGTGCCACCTCCCAGGGGTGGGGCTACACCTTC

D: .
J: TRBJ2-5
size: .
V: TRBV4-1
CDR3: CASSQADTIQETQYF
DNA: TGCGCCAGCAGCCAAGCCGACACAATCCAAGAGACCCAGTACTTC

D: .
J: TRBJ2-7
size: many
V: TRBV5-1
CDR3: CASSFSGTLDEQYF
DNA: TGCGCCAGCAGCTTTTCCGGGACCCTGGACGAGCAGTACTTC

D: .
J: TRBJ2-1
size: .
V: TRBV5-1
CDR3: CASSHRGLEDEQFF
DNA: TGCGCCAGCAGCCACCGGGGCCTCGAGGATGAGCAGTTCTTC

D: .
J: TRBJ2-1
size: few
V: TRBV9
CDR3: CASSVVWQGYNEQFF
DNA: TGTGCCAGCAGCGTAGTCTGGCAGGGTTACAATGAGCAGTTCTTC

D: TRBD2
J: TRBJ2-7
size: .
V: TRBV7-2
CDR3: CASSPRTSGGTYEQYF
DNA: TGTGCCAGCAGCCCCCGGACTAGCGGGGGGACCTACGAGCAGTACTTC

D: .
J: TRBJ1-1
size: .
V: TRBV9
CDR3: CASSVGLGEAFF
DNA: TGTGCCAGCAGCGTAGGTTTAGGTGAAGCTTTCTTT

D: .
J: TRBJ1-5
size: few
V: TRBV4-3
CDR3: CASSPKPGSNQPQHF
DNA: TGCGCCAGCAGTCCAAAACCGGGGAGCAATCAGCCCCAGCATTTT

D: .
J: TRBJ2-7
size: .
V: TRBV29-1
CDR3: CSVETYGTYEQYF
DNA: TGCAGCGTTGAGACATACGGGACCTACGAGCAGTACTTC

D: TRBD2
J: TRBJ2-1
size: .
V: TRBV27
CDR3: CASSPPGLAYGNEQFF
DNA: TGTGCCAGCAGTCCCCCGGGACTAGCCTACGGCAATGAGCAGTTCTTC

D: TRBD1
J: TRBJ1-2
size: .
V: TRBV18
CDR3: CASSPPGTGEGYTF
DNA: TGTGCCAGCTCACCACCTGGGACAGGAGAAGGCTACACCTTC

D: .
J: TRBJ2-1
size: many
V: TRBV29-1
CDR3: CSVDRRSYNEQFF
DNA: TGCAGCGTTGATCGCAGATCCTACAATGAGCAGTTCTTC

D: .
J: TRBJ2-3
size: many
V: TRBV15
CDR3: CATSRARDTQYF
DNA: TGTGCCACCAGCAGAGCTAGAGATACGCAGTATTTT

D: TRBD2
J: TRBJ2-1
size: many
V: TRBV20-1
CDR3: CSARSTSGDYNEQFF
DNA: TGCAGTGCTAGATCGACTAGCGGGGATTACAATGAGCAGTTCTTC

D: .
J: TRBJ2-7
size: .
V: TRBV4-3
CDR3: CASSQDRIDSLTYEQYF
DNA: TGCGCCAGCAGCCAAGACCGAATAGACAGCCTTACCTACGAGCAGTACTTC

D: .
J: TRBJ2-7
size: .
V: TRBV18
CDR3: CASSPSAYNYEQYF
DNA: TGTGCCAGCTCACCATCCGCATATAACTACGAGCAGTACTTC

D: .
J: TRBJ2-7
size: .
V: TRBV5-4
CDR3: CASSLDAGTTYEQYF
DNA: TGTGCCAGCAGCTTGGATGCGGGGACCACCTACGAGCAGTACTTC

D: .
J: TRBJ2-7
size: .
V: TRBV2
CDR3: CASSTRAHYEQYF
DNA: TGTGCCAGCAGTACTCGGGCCCACTACGAGCAGTACTTC

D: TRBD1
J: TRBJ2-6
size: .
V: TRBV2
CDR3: CARQGLAGANVLTF
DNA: TGTGCCAGACAGGGGTTAGCTGGGGCCAACGTCCTGACTTTC

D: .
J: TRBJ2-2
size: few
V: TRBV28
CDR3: CATKFRGPLSNTGELFF
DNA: TGTGCCACCAAGTTCCGAGGCCCCCTATCGAACACCGGGGAGCTGTTTTTT

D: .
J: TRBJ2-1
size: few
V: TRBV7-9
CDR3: CASSLLGADEQFF
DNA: TGTGCCAGCAGCTTGTTGGGGGCGGATGAGCAGTTCTTC

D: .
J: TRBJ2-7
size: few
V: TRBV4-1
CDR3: CASSQAGSKDYEQYF
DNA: TGCGCCAGCAGCCAAGCTGGGAGCAAAGACTACGAGCAGTACTTC

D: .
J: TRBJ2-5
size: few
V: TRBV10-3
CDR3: CAISESLVRETQYF
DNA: TGTGCCATCAGTGAGTCCTTGGTCAGGGAGACCCAGTACTTC

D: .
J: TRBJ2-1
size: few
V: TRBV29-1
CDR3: CSVEFDNEQFF
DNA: TGCAGCGTTGAATTTGATAATGAGCAGTTCTTC

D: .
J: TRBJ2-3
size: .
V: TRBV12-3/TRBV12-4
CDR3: CASSPDRSTDTQYF
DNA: TGTGCCAGCAGTCCGGACAGAAGCACAGATACGCAGTATTTT

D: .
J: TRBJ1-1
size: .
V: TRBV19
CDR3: CASRQHRSTEAFF
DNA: TGTGCCAGTAGGCAGCACAGGAGCACTGAAGCTTTCTTT

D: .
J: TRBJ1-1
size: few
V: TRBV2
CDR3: CASHHPNTEAFF
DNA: TGTGCCAGCCACCACCCGAACACTGAAGCTTTCTTT

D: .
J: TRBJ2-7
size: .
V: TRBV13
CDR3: CASSLRSPYEQYF
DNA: TGTGCCAGCAGCTTAAGGAGCCCTTACGAGCAGTACTTC

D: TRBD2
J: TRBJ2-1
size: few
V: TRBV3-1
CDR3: CASSQDLKRGGFYNEQFF
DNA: TGTGCCAGCAGCCAAGATCTTAAGCGGGGGGGCTTTTACAATGAGCAGTTCTTC

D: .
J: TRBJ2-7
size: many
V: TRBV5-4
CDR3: CASSSGQITPYEQYF
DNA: TGTGCCAGCAGCTCAGGACAGATAACCCCCTACGAGCAGTACTTC